The T cell receptor (beta chain) described here comes from a study of beta chain features in type 1 diabetes. Study-level points and caveats: Naive, central memory and Treg TCRB repertoires appeared more alike in patients than in healthy donors. Individuals with type 1 diabetes displayed fewer insertions and more deletions at VDJ junctions. Moderate but significant shortening of TCRB CDR3s was recorded in all four CD4+ subsets from Type 1 diabetes patients.

The CDR3 runs 16 residues. The V and J ends lost 4 bases and 5 bases, in that order; junction bases with no gene match: 9. CDR1 is SGDLS and CDR2 is YYNGEE in the germline V gene. The investigators reverse transcribed all of the isolated RNA, so they sequenced expressed TCRB transcripts. Sequenced by immunoSEQ multiplex PCR; TCRdb stores in-frame clones only, minus some. Altogether around 500,000 clones are present, 10% to 12% being singletons, with the ten largest covering approximately 0.045%. In its sample, this clone was seen a few times. What it binds is not known. Every participating donor gave one draw, a heparinised blood sample averaging about 100 mL.

This TCR was sampled from a woman between 18 and 29 years old in good health. The rearrangement joins TRBV9 to TRBJ2-3, with TRBD2 identical over 11 bases. The material sequenced was naive CD4+ T cells from blood. The CDR3 coding sequence is TGTGCCAGCAGCCCTATGACTAGCGGGACGGTAGATACGCAGTATTTT. This codes for CASSPMTSGTVDTQYF.